These 11 T cell receptor beta chains share one sample of origin, sequenced in a study of blood T cell repertoires in COVID-19. Sequencing used immunoSEQ multiplex PCR; TCRdb keeps in-frame clones, though not all of them. The sample holds around 160,000 clones, roughly 74% seen once. The sample was peripheral blood. The receptors were gathered from a woman older than 75 with acute or convalescent COVID-19.

This sequence joins TRBV3-1 (or the pseudogene TRBV3-2) and TRBJ2-1, with D possibly matching TRBD2 (5 bases). This CDR3 has 12 amino acids. V dropped 1 base and J dropped 12 bases, with 10 bases sitting between them. Germline-derived CDR1 and CDR2 are LGHDT and YNNKEL (reference sequence). The CDR3 protein is CASSQVEEVQFF. CDR3 in DNA: TGTGCCAGCAGCCAAGTTGAGGAGGTGCAGTTCTTC.

The CDR3 spells CASSLGTALNQPQHF. The CDR3 DNA follows: TGTGCCAGCAGCCTTGGGACAGCCTTAAATCAGCCCCAGCATTTT. The chain combines TRBV5-6 with TRBJ1-5; 7 bases align to TRBD1. Germline V gives CDR1 SGHDT, CDR2 YYEEEE. The length of the CDR3 is 15 residues. J gave up 4 bases and V 4 bases, and 8 bases lay outside the gene matches. Combining the CDR3 with reference TRBV5-6 and TRBJ1-5 gives the whole variable domain DAGVTQSPTHLIKTRGQQVTLRCSPKSGHDTVSWYQQALGQGPQFIFQYYEEEERQRGNFPDRFSGHQFPNYSSELNVNALLLGDSALYLCASSLGTALNQPQHFGDGTRLSIL.

V and J are TRBV28 and TRBJ1-2; TRBD1 might be the D (6 bases). CDR3 length: 13 amino acids. V was shortened by 6 bases and J by 7 bases, with 15 bases between the two germline ends. Germline V lookup: CDR1 MDHEN, CDR2 SYDVKM. The CDR3 nucleotides read TGTGCCAGCAGATTTTGGGGGCGAGGTGGCTACACCTTC. Amino acids: CASRFWGRGGYTF.

This clone was seen once. The chain joins TRBV5-1 to TRBJ1-2, with 9 bases fitting TRBD1. In germline, CDR1 is SGHRS, CDR2 YFSETQ. J lost 6 bases, V lost 6 bases, and 9 bases had no gene match. The CDR3 covers 14 residues. CDR3 sequence: CASTYRDRANGYTF. The CDR3, as DNA: TGCGCCAGCACTTACCGGGACAGGGCTAATGGCTACACCTTC.

V usage is TRBV27 and J usage is TRBJ2-7, with D perhaps matching TRBD2 (5 bases). Germline lookup yields CDR1 MNHEY and CDR2 SMNVEV (reference sequence). V was trimmed by 3 bases and J by 7 bases, leaving 13 bases between them. CDR3 length: 13 amino acids. This chain's CDR3 is CASSFSPGREQYF. The CDR3 bases are TGTGCCAGCAGTTTTTCTCCGGGAAGGGAGCAGTACTTC.

This chain connects TRBV2 to TRBJ1-6; 8 positions match TRBD1. The V segment lost 6 bases and the J segment 7 bases; nucleotides outside the gene matches: 11. CDR3 length equals 16 residues. Germline CDR1 reads SNHLY; CDR2 reads FYNNEI. CDR3 coding DNA: TGTGCCAGCAGGGAGACAGGGGCGGTTGGAAATTCACCCCTCCACTTT. Protein sequence: CASRETGAVGNSPLHF.

The V call is TRBV18, the J call TRBJ1-2; TRBD1 might be the D (6 bases). The CDR3 loop spans 14 amino acids. The germline V gene has CDR1 KGHSH and CDR2 LQKENI. V lost 0 bases, J lost 6 bases, and 11 bases lay in between. CDR3 protein: CASSPPVPGDGYTF. The CDR3 nucleotides read TGTGCCAGCTCACCACCGGTACCAGGGGATGGCTACACCTTC.

This chain links TRBV30 with TRBJ2-2; D not certain. The V gene lost 2 bases and the J gene lost 4 bases, with 5 bases spanning the gap. CDR3 length: 12 residues. The germline gives CDR1 GTSNPN, CDR2 SVGIG (reference sequence). CDR3 protein: CAWSIVTGELFF. The CDR3 nucleotides are TGTGCCTGGAGTATCGTCACCGGGGAGCTGTTTTTT. Drawing the rest from reference TRBV30 and TRBJ2-2, the complete variable domain is SQTIHQWPATLVQPVGSPLSLECTVEGTSNPNLYWYRQAAGRGLQLLFYSVGIGQISSEVPQNLSASRPQDRQFILSSKKLLLSDSGFYLCAWSIVTGELFFGEGSRLTVL.

V and J are TRBV12-5 and TRBJ1-1; unclear D gene. Germline V gene lookup returns CDR1 LGHNT and CDR2 FRNRAP. V dropped 0 bases and J dropped 1 base, with 6 bases sitting between them. The CDR3 is 14 residues long. The CDR3 loop is CASGLVPGNTEAFF. The DNA of the CDR3 is TGTGCTAGTGGTTTGGTACCGGGGAACACTGAAGCTTTCTTT.

This chain connects TRBV7-9 to TRBJ1-4; perhaps TRBD1 as D (6 bases). Germline V gene sequence: CDR1 SEHNR, CDR2 FQNEAQ (reference sequence). V lost 9 bases and J lost 6, with 17 bases in between. This CDR3 has 14 residues. The CDR3 reads CASEKGHGYEKLFF. CDR3 coding DNA: TGTGCCAGTGAGAAGGGACACGGCTATGAAAAACTGTTTTTT.

This chain joins TRBV5-1 and TRBJ2-2; possibly TRBD2 for D (6 bases). The germline V gene has CDR1 SGHRS and CDR2 YFSETQ. V was pared by 3 bases and J by 6 bases, with 15 bases between. CDR3 size: 15 residues. CDR3 loop: CASSYRDSHPGELFF. CDR3 DNA sequence: TGCGCCAGCAGCTACCGGGACTCTCATCCCGGGGAGCTGTTTTTT.